This T cell receptor beta chain was observed in a study of patients and donors after allogeneic stem cell transplantation. Using its own MiXCR run on the RT-PCR reads, TCRdb lists one record per CDR3 protein. The table records approximately 140,000 distinct CDR3 sequences, about two fifths of them present only once. Sequencing was performed on blood, either unsorted or a sorted T cell fraction (not recorded which). The receptor comes from a human donor who was either an allogeneic HSCT recipient or a stem cell or donor lymphocyte infusion donor (not recorded which). It is not recorded whose cells these are; they may come from a transplant donor.

The CDR3 sequence is CASSRSTGGNQPQHF. The CDR3 coding sequence is TGTGCCAGCAGCCGGTCTACAGGGGGCAATCAGCCCCAGCATTTT. The chain uses TRBV12-3 or TRBV12-4 and TRBJ1-5; 7 bases are a match to TRBD1. The CDR3 has 15 residues. V trimming: 6 bases; J trimming: 2 bases; junction bases outside the gene matches: 7.